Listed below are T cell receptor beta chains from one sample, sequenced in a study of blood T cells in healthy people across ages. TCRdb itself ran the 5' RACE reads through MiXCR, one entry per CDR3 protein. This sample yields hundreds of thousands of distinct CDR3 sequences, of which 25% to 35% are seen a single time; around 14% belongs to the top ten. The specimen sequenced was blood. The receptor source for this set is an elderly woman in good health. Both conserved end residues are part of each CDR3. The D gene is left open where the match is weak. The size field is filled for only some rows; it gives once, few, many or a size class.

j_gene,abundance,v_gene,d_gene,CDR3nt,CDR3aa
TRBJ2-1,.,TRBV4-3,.,TGCGCCAGCAGCCACGACAGTCGCTCTTACAACAATGAGCAGTTCTTC,CASSHDSRSYNNEQFF
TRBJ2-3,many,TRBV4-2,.,TGTGCCAGCAGCCGGGACCGCCGAACAGATACGCAGTATTTT,CASSRDRRTDTQYF
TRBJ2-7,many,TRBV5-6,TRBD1,TGTGCCAGCAGCCGTACTCCAGGACAGGGTTCCGAGCAGTACTTC,CASSRTPGQGSEQYF
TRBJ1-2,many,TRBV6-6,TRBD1,TGTGCCAGCAGTTCGGACAGGGGGATGTATGGCTACACCTTC,CASSSDRGMYGYTF
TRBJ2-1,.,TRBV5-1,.,TGCGCCAGCAGCACCGAGGCTAGCGTAAATGAGCAGTTCTTC,CASSTEASVNEQFF
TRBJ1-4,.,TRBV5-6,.,TGTGCCAGCAGCCTAAGCAGGGGATGGGGAAATGAAAAACTGTTTTTT,CASSLSRGWGNEKLFF
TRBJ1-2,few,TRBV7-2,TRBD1,TGTGCCAGCAGCCGGGACAGGGCTGCCTATGGCTACACCTTC,CASSRDRAAYGYTF
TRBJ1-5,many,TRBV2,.,TGTGCCAGCAGTGAGGACAGAGGACAGCCCCAGCATTTT,CASSEDRGQPQHF
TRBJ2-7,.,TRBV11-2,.,TGTGCCAGCAGCTCCAGGGCAGCGAGCTACGAGCAGTACTTC,CASSSRAASYEQYF
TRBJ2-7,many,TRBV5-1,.,TGCGCCAGCAGCTTGGTACCCAGCTACGAGCAGTACTTC,CASSLVPSYEQYF
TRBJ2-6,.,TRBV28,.,TGTGCCAGCAGTTTTTCAGGGCCCGGGGCCAACGTCCTGACTTTC,CASSFSGPGANVLTF
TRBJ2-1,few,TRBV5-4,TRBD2,TGTGCCAGCAGCTTGGGAGGACTAGCGGGGGACAATGAGCAGTTCTTC,CASSLGGLAGDNEQFF
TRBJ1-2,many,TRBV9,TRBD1,TGTGCCAGCAGCGTAGCGGGGACAGGGGGCGATGGCTACACCTTC,CASSVAGTGGDGYTF
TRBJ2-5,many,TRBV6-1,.,TGTGCCAGCAGTCGCCTGGGGGCGTTGGTTGAGACCCAGTACTTC,CASSRLGALVETQYF
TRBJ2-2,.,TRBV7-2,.,TGTGCCAGCAGCTCTCGGGACCGTGGACGTAACACCGGGGAGCGGTTTTTT,CASSSRDRGRNTGERFF
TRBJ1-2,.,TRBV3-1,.,TGTGCCAGCAGCCGAGCGGGTAGCTACACCTTC,CASSRAGSYTF
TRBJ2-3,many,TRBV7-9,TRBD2,TGTGCCAGCGGCCCTACCGGAGTAGCGGGGCCCGGGGATACGCAGTATTTT,CASGPTGVAGPGDTQYF
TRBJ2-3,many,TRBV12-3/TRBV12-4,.,TGTGCCAGCAGTCACAGGGTCGGGGATACGCAGTATTTT,CASSHRVGDTQYF
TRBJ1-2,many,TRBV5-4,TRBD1,TGTGCCAGCAGCTTACAGGGGCGGGATGGCTACACCTTC,CASSLQGRDGYTF
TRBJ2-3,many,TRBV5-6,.,TGTGCCAGCAGCTTGCCGGGACTCCTCACAGATACGCAGTATTTT,CASSLPGLLTDTQYF
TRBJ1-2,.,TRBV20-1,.,TGCAGTGCTTATGGGACTGACTATCCTAGAACGGGCTACACCTTC,CSAYGTDYPRTGYTF
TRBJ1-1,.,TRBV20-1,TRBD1,TGCAGTGCTAGTTGGGACAGGAAATTGAACACTGAAGCTTTCTTT,CSASWDRKLNTEAFF
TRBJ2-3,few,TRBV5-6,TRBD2,TGTGCCAGCAGCTTCTCTAGCGGGGGGATAGATACGCAGTATTTT,CASSFSSGGIDTQYF
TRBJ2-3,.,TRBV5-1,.,TGCGCCAGCAGCTTGGGAGCGACTTCTAGCACAGACACGCAGTATTTT,CASSLGATSSTDTQYF
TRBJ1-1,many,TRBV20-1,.,TGCAGTGCTAGAGTCGTATTGGGCACTGAAGCTTTCTTT,CSARVVLGTEAFF
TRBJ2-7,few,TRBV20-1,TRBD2,TGCAGTGCAGAAACTAGCGGGGGCCCAGTGGCCTACAATGAGCAGTACTTC,CSAETSGGPVAYNEQYF
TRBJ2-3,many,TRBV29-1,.,TGCAGCGTTGGAAGGGATACGCAGTATTTT,CSVGRDTQYF
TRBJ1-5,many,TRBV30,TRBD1,TGTGCCTGGAGTGTGCAGGGGGATCAGCCCCAGCATTTT,CAWSVQGDQPQHF
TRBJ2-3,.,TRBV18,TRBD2,TGTGCCAGCTCACCAACTAGCGGGGGGGCGCAGAGCACAGATACGCAGTATTTT,CASSPTSGGAQSTDTQYF
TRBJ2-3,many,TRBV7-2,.,TGTGCCAGCAGCGACCGGGGGGCGAACACAGATACGCAGTATTTT,CASSDRGANTDTQYF
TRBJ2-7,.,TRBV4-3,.,TGCGCCAGCAGCCAAGACCACGGGGACCATTCCTACGAGCAGTACTTC,CASSQDHGDHSYEQYF
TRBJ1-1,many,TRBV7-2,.,TGTGCCAGCAGCGCCTGGACCGCTAACACTGAAGCTTTCTTT,CASSAWTANTEAFF
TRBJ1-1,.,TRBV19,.,TGTGCCAGTAGTGGCCTGGAGAACACTGAAGCTTTCTTT,CASSGLENTEAFF
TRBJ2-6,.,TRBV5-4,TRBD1,TGTGCCAGCAGCCGTGGACAGGGACGGGCTGGGGCCAACGTCCTGACTTTC,CASSRGQGRAGANVLTF
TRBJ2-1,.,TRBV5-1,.,TGCGCCAGCAGCCTGAAACGGGGGGCACCCTACAATGAGCAGTTCTTC,CASSLKRGAPYNEQFF
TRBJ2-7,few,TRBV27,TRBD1,TGTGCCAGCAGTTCTTCCGGGACAGCGACGGGCGAGCAGTACTTC,CASSSSGTATGEQYF
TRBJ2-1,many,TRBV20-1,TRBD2,TGCAGTGCGTGGACTAGCGGGGCCTATGAGCAGTTCTTC,CSAWTSGAYEQFF
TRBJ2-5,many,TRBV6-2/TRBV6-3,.,TGTGCCAGCAGTGGGACCCCGGAGACCCAGTACTTC,CASSGTPETQYF
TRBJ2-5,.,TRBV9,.,TGTGCCAGCAGCGCACGTCAAACTGGACTTTACAATGAGCAGTACTTC,CASSARQTGLYNEQYF
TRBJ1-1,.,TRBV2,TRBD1,TGTGCCAGCAGTGACCCGGGACAGCCCCAACCTGAAGCTTTCTTT,CASSDPGQPQPEAFF
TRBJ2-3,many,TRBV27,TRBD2,TGTGCCAGCAATAGCGGGGGGCGCACAGATACGCAGTATTTT,CASNSGGRTDTQYF
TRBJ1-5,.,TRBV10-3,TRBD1,TGTGCCACGGGAGTTTTCGGACAGGGAGATCAGCCCCAGCATTTT,CATGVFGQGDQPQHF
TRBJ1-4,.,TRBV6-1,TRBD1,TGTGCCAGCAGTGACAGGGGGCTCGGGGAAAAACTGTTTTTT,CASSDRGLGEKLFF
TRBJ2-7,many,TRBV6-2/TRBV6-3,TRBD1,TGTGCCAGCACCCACTCCCGGTCCGGGACAGGGGGCCGCTCCTACGAGCAGTACTTC,CASTHSRSGTGGRSYEQYF
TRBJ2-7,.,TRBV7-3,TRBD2,TGTGCCAGCAGCCCTTTAGCGGGGGGGCCCAACAATGAGCAGTACTTC,CASSPLAGGPNNEQYF
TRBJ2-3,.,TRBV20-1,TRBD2,TGCAGTGCTACTCTCCTAGCGGGTCAGGTCGGAGATACGCAGTATTTT,CSATLLAGQVGDTQYF